What follows are 18 T cell receptor beta chains derived from one specimen sequenced in a study of blood T cell repertoires in COVID-19. Profiling relied on immunoSEQ multiplex PCR, and the TCRdb table lists in-frame clones only, not all of them. This sample has under 30,000 clones; roughly 89% occur once, and the top ten carry around 12%. The source material was peripheral blood. Receptor source: a woman of 80 years or more with active or convalescent COVID-19.

The table lists this clone with a few counts. This sequence joins TRBV3-1 (or the pseudogene TRBV3-2) and TRBJ1-5; TRBD1 aligns across 10 bases. The V segment lost 5 bases and the J segment 5 bases; nucleotides outside the gene matches: 0. CDR1 is LGHDT and CDR2 is YNNKEL in the germline V gene (reference sequence). The CDR3 has 13 residues. In DNA form, the CDR3 reads TGTGCCAGCAGCGGGACAGGGGATCAGCCCCAGCATTTT. This codes for CASSGTGDQPQHF.

V usage is TRBV5-1 and J usage is TRBJ1-6, with D unclear. The CDR3 length is 15 residues. Looked up from germline, CDR1 is SGHRS and CDR2 is YFSETQ. With 2 bases removed from V and 0 bases from J, the gap between germline ends came to 6 bases. The DNA for the CDR3 is TGCGCCAGCAGCTTAGAGAGCTCCTATAATTCACCCCTCCACTTT. Protein: CASSLESSYNSPLHF.

The chain has TRBV5-5 and TRBJ2-1; 13 positions agree with TRBD2. The CDR3 is 14 amino acids. The germline gives CDR1 SGHKS, CDR2 YYEKEE (reference sequence). The V gene end was trimmed by 2 bases and the J gene end by 10 bases; junction bases not matched to a gene: 3. The CDR3 protein is CASSLLAGGREQFF. The CDR3 DNA reads TGTGCCAGCAGCTTACTAGCGGGAGGGAGGGAGCAGTTCTTC.

J is TRBJ2-3 and V is TRBV29-1; a possible D gene is TRBD1 (6 bases). CDR3 length: 15 residues. Looked up from germline, CDR1 is SQVTM and CDR2 is ANQGSEA. Trimming pared 3 bases from V and 2 bases from J, leaving 15 bases between. CDR3 residues: CSVEGAVGVTDTQYF. The CDR3 DNA reads TGCAGCGTTGAGGGGGCAGTGGGGGTCACAGATACGCAGTATTTT.

The rearrangement joins TRBV14 to TRBJ2-1; 8 bases are shared with TRBD1. Germline CDR1 SGHDN, CDR2 FVKESK. Unmatched junction bases numbered 7, after V lost 0 bases and J lost 3 bases. The CDR3 contains 17 residues. The CDR3 coding sequence is TGTGCCAGCAGCCAAGAAGAGGACAGGGTTTTCTACAATGAGCAGTTCTTC. This gives the protein CASSQEEDRVFYNEQFF.

This chain links TRBV5-1 with TRBJ2-1, with 11 bases fitting TRBD2. Looked up from germline, CDR1 is SGHRS and CDR2 is YFSETQ. The junction had 11 bases not matched to a gene; V was cut back by 3 bases and J by 9 bases. The CDR3 is 16 amino acids. The CDR3 is CASSWGMTSGDVEQFF. DNA of the CDR3: TGCGCCAGCAGCTGGGGCATGACTAGCGGGGACGTTGAGCAGTTCTTC.

Only one count was recorded for this clone. The rearrangement joins TRBV7-6 to TRBJ2-3; TRBD2 matches 7 bases. CDR3 length equals 15 residues. J was trimmed by 2 bases and V by 5 bases; bases with no gene match: 7. The germline V gene has CDR1 SGHVS and CDR2 FNYEAQ. DNA of the CDR3: TGTGCCAGCAGCGGGGAGGGACTTCCCACAGATACGCAGTATTTT. The encoded protein is CASSGEGLPTDTQYF.

The V and J genes are TRBV28 and TRBJ1-5, with TRBD1 matching over 7 bases. V lost 5 bases and J lost 6; bases outside the gene matches: 10. The CDR3 totals 15 residues. In germline, CDR1 is MDHEN, CDR2 SYDVKM. CDR3 loop: CASSANRGGGQPQHF. The CDR3 bases are TGTGCCAGCAGTGCCAACAGGGGTGGGGGTCAGCCCCAGCATTTT.

This clone was recorded once. V is TRBV5-1 and J is TRBJ2-4; perhaps TRBD2 as D (6 bases). The CDR3 is 17 residues long. The germline V gene encodes CDR1 SGHRS and CDR2 YFSETQ. Trimming cost V 1 base and J 1 base, with 15 bases left between them. The CDR3 nucleotides read TGCGCCAGCAGCTTGAGCGGGTCATACTCCGCCAAAAACATTCAGTACTTC. Translating it yields CASSLSGSYSAKNIQYF.

V is TRBV6-6 and J is TRBJ1-1; possible D gene TRBD1, 6 bases. The CDR3 runs 14 residues. CDR1 MNHNY and CDR2 SVGAGI come from the germline V gene (reference sequence). The V and J ends lost 6 bases and 5 bases respectively, with 16 bases between them. In DNA form, the CDR3 reads TGTGCCAGCAGCCAAGGTCAGGGGCGGACTGAAGCTTTCTTT. It yields the protein CASSQGQGRTEAFF.

This clone was seen only a few times. The V gene is TRBV12-3 or TRBV12-4, the J gene TRBJ2-7, with D possibly matching TRBD1 (6 bases). The CDR3 is 12 amino acids. V was clipped by 5 bases and J by 5 bases, with 10 bases between them. The CDR3 DNA follows: TGTGCCAGCAGTAGGACAGAGAACGAGCAGTACTTC. Translated, it gives CASSRTENEQYF.

The count of this clone is one. The rearrangement uses TRBV7-3 and TRBJ2-3; TRBD2 agrees at 9 bases. Losses at the gene ends were 0 bases for V and 5 bases for J; bases not matched to a gene: 9. Germline lookup yields CDR1 SGHTA and CDR2 FQGTGA. CDR3 size: 17 residues. In nucleotides, the CDR3 is TGTGCCAGCAGCTTAACAGGAAGGCTAGCGGGGATAGATACGCAGTATTTT. Protein product: CASSLTGRLAGIDTQYF.

This rearrangement joins TRBV11-3 to TRBJ2-1; 7 nucleotides align to TRBD1. Germline CDR1 and CDR2: SGHNT and YENEEA. CDR3 size: 14 residues. The J segment lost 2 bases and the V segment lost 7 bases, leaving 5 bases of the junction unmatched. This CDR3 reads CASTQGQTYNEQFF. The CDR3 bases are TGTGCCAGCACCCAGGGACAGACCTACAATGAGCAGTTCTTC.

The chain employs TRBV24-1 and TRBJ2-5; 8 bases align to TRBD2. Germline trimming cut 4 bases from V and 5 bases from J; bases unmatched to any gene: 8. This CDR3 contains 15 residues. The germline V gene has CDR1 KGHDR and CDR2 SFDVKD. The CDR3 bases are TGTGCCACCAGTGAAGCCCTAGCGGGCCCGGAGACCCAGTACTTC. It codes for CATSEALAGPETQYF.

The chain uses TRBV18 and TRBJ1-2; TRBD1 agrees at 7 bases. V dropped 3 bases and J dropped 3; count of bases not matched to a gene: 7. Germline loops: CDR1 KGHSH, CDR2 LQKENI. The CDR3 is 15 residues long. CDR3 DNA sequence: TGTGCCAGCTCACCCGGGACAGATAAAGACTATGGCTACACCTTC. As protein: CASSPGTDKDYGYTF.

This clone was counted a single time. V and J are TRBV27 and TRBJ2-6; TRBD1 matches at 7 bases. V lost 5 bases, J lost 3 bases, and 7 bases stayed unmatched. This CDR3 is 16 amino acids long. The germline V gene encodes CDR1 MNHEY and CDR2 SMNVEV (reference sequence). The CDR3 sequence: CASSREGGGGANVLTF. Written as DNA, the CDR3 is TGTGCCAGCAGTCGGGAAGGGGGCGGTGGGGCCAACGTCCTGACTTTC. Full variable domain (outside the CDR3, taken from reference TRBV27 and TRBJ2-6): EAQVTQNPRYLITVTGKKLTVTCSQNMNHEYMSWYRQDPGLGLRQIYYSMNVEVTDKGDVPEGYKVSRKEKRNFPLILESPSPNQTSLYFCASSREGGGGANVLTFGAGSRLTVL.

This sequence joins TRBV2 and TRBJ1-6, with a possible D match to TRBD1 (5 bases). Trimming removed 6 bases from V and 5 bases from J, with 14 bases in between. Germline loops: CDR1 SNHLY, CDR2 FYNNEI. The length of the CDR3 is 15 residues. In nucleotides, the CDR3 is TGTGCCAGCAGCGACCAGGGTCCAGATAATTCACCCCTCCACTTT. Translated, it gives CASSDQGPDNSPLHF.

Only one count was recorded for this clone. The chain is built from TRBV12-3 or TRBV12-4 and TRBJ1-1; possible D gene TRBD1, 6 bases. This CDR3 is 11 amino acids long. V was shortened by 5 bases and J by 10 bases, with 11 bases between the two germline ends. CDR3 protein: CASSRGGLAFF. As DNA, the CDR3 is TGTGCCAGCAGTAGGGGGGGGTTAGCTTTCTTT.